This is a list of T cell receptor beta chains from one sample in a study of CD8+ T cells in alopecia areata. The table came from immunoSEQ multiplex PCR; TCRdb's copy has only in-frame clones and leaves some out. The repertoire has approximately 200,000 clones, roughly 64% of them found once; the top ten carry 5.5%. The source material was CD4+ T cells sorted from blood, sampled at week 24, from a patient treated with tofacitinib. These receptors were obtained from a human donor with alopecia areata. The CDR3 runs from the conserved cysteine through the conserved F or W. The order of the fields is CDR3 protein, CDR3 DNA, J gene, V gene, clone size, D gene. A D gene is named only where the DNA matches it firmly. Not all rows give a size; the values are once, few, many and, for expanded clones, a class.

cdr3_aa: CASSLNLYNEQFF
cdr3_nt: TGTGCCAGCAGCTTAAATCTCTACAATGAGCAGTTCTTC
j_call: TRBJ2-1
v_call: TRBV7-3
clone_size: .
d_call: .

cdr3_aa: CASSLEGVIWAEQFF
cdr3_nt: TGCGCCAGCAGCTTGGAAGGCGTCATATGGGCTGAGCAGTTCTTC
j_call: TRBJ2-1
v_call: TRBV5-1
clone_size: few
d_call: .

cdr3_aa: CASSSGSSTGELFF
cdr3_nt: TGTGCCAGCAGTAGCGGGAGTAGCACCGGGGAGCTGTTTTTT
j_call: TRBJ2-2
v_call: TRBV2
clone_size: .
d_call: TRBD2

cdr3_aa: CSVAQGASEQYF
cdr3_nt: TGCAGCGTTGCACAGGGGGCCTCCGAGCAGTACTTC
j_call: TRBJ2-7
v_call: TRBV29-1
clone_size: few
d_call: TRBD1

cdr3_aa: CASSQGEGSYNEQFF
cdr3_nt: TGTGCCAGCAGCCAAGGGGAAGGGAGCTACAATGAGCAGTTCTTC
j_call: TRBJ2-1
v_call: TRBV4-2
clone_size: few
d_call: .

cdr3_aa: CSALLNTEAFF
cdr3_nt: TGCAGTGCTCTACTAAACACTGAAGCTTTCTTT
j_call: TRBJ1-1
v_call: TRBV20-1
clone_size: .
d_call: .

cdr3_aa: CASSVGVQASGNTIYF
cdr3_nt: TGTGCCAGCAGCGTAGGGGTCCAGGCATCTGGAAACACCATATATTTT
j_call: TRBJ1-3
v_call: TRBV9
clone_size: .
d_call: .

cdr3_aa: CASRTTGRTHYGYTF
cdr3_nt: TGTGCCAGCAGAACGACGGGACGGACGCACTATGGCTACACCTTC
j_call: TRBJ1-2
v_call: TRBV27
clone_size: .
d_call: .

cdr3_aa: CASSRRTSGDETQYF
cdr3_nt: TGCGCCAGCAGCCGTCGGACTAGCGGGGATGAGACCCAGTACTTC
j_call: TRBJ2-5
v_call: TRBV4-3
clone_size: few
d_call: TRBD2

cdr3_aa: CASSSFTGEPSYEQYF
cdr3_nt: TGCGCCAGCAGCTCGTTCACAGGCGAACCTTCCTACGAGCAGTACTTC
j_call: TRBJ2-7
v_call: TRBV5-1
clone_size: .
d_call: .

cdr3_aa: CASGQGGEYGYTF
cdr3_nt: TGTGCCAGCGGACAGGGCGGAGAGTATGGCTACACCTTC
j_call: TRBJ1-2
v_call: TRBV7-3
clone_size: few
d_call: TRBD1

cdr3_aa: CASKQAYEQYF
cdr3_nt: TGTGCCAGCAAGCAGGCCTACGAGCAGTACTTC
j_call: TRBJ2-7
v_call: TRBV2
clone_size: .
d_call: .

cdr3_aa: CAKTGTGWGNTEAFF
cdr3_nt: TGTGCCAAAACCGGGACAGGGTGGGGAAACACTGAAGCTTTCTTT
j_call: TRBJ1-1
v_call: TRBV2
clone_size: .
d_call: TRBD1

cdr3_aa: CASSSERQGRGGYTF
cdr3_nt: TGCGCCAGCAGCTCGGAACGTCAGGGAAGAGGCGGCTACACCTTC
j_call: TRBJ1-2
v_call: TRBV5-1
clone_size: .
d_call: .

cdr3_aa: CASSQEWGGGLAGSPKNEQFF
cdr3_nt: TGCGCCAGCAGCCAAGAATGGGGAGGGGGACTAGCGGGAAGTCCTAAGAATGAGCAGTTCTTC
j_call: TRBJ2-1
v_call: TRBV4-1
clone_size: few
d_call: TRBD2

cdr3_aa: CASSVVRETEAFF
cdr3_nt: TGTGCCAGCAGCGTAGTTCGTGAGACTGAAGCTTTCTTT
j_call: TRBJ1-1
v_call: TRBV9
clone_size: .
d_call: .

cdr3_aa: CASSLINQPQHF
cdr3_nt: TGTGCCAGCAGTCTAATTAATCAGCCCCAGCATTTT
j_call: TRBJ1-5
v_call: TRBV2
clone_size: .
d_call: .

cdr3_aa: CASSVLAGYETQYF
cdr3_nt: TGTGCCAGCAGCGTCCTAGCGGGTTACGAGACCCAGTACTTC
j_call: TRBJ2-5
v_call: TRBV9
clone_size: .
d_call: TRBD2

cdr3_aa: CSVRTAFGDGYTF
cdr3_nt: TGCAGCGTGCGTACAGCCTTTGGGGATGGCTACACCTTC
j_call: TRBJ1-2
v_call: TRBV29-1
clone_size: .
d_call: .

cdr3_aa: CASSFENRGGDTQYF
cdr3_nt: TGCGCCAGCAGCTTCGAGAACAGGGGGGGAGATACGCAGTATTTT
j_call: TRBJ2-3
v_call: TRBV5-1
clone_size: .
d_call: .

cdr3_aa: CASSPNDRGSGYTF
cdr3_nt: TGTGCCAGCAGCCCCAATGACAGGGGGTCTGGCTACACCTTC
j_call: TRBJ1-2
v_call: TRBV5-4
clone_size: once
d_call: TRBD1

cdr3_aa: CASSVSRPAATNEQFF
cdr3_nt: TGTGCCAGCAGTGTATCGAGGCCCGCGGCCACCAATGAGCAGTTCTTC
j_call: TRBJ2-1
v_call: TRBV2
clone_size: .
d_call: .

cdr3_aa: CASSALRTGTVYGYTF
cdr3_nt: TGTGCCAGCAGTGCCCTTCGGACAGGGACGGTCTATGGCTACACCTTC
j_call: TRBJ1-2
v_call: TRBV2
clone_size: .
d_call: TRBD1

cdr3_aa: CAISNGRADGYTF
cdr3_nt: TGTGCCATCAGTAACGGACGGGCGGATGGCTACACCTTC
j_call: TRBJ1-2
v_call: TRBV10-3
clone_size: .
d_call: .

cdr3_aa: CASRRDRETEAFF
cdr3_nt: TGTGCCAGCAGGCGGGACAGGGAGACTGAAGCTTTCTTT
j_call: TRBJ1-1
v_call: TRBV2
clone_size: .
d_call: TRBD1

cdr3_aa: CASGRETQYF
cdr3_nt: TGTGCCAGCGGACGGGAGACCCAGTACTTC
j_call: TRBJ2-5
v_call: TRBV2
clone_size: .
d_call: .

cdr3_aa: CASSRQGGQGWNTEAFF
cdr3_nt: TGTGCCAGCAGCCGCCAGGGGGGACAGGGGTGGAACACTGAAGCTTTCTTT
j_call: TRBJ1-1
v_call: TRBV14
clone_size: .
d_call: TRBD1

cdr3_aa: CAWSYRVGYTF
cdr3_nt: TGTGCCTGGAGCTACAGGGTGGGCTACACCTTC
j_call: TRBJ1-2
v_call: TRBV30
clone_size: .
d_call: .

cdr3_aa: CASSPGETSGRDAYEQYF
cdr3_nt: TGTGCCAGCTCACCTGGGGAGACTAGCGGGAGGGACGCCTACGAGCAGTACTTC
j_call: TRBJ2-7
v_call: TRBV18
clone_size: .
d_call: TRBD2

cdr3_aa: CASSSKRQETQYF
cdr3_nt: TGTGCCAGCAGCTCCAAAAGGCAAGAGACCCAGTACTTC
j_call: TRBJ2-5
v_call: TRBV7-2
clone_size: .
d_call: .

cdr3_aa: CSVERDGLAGSGETQYF
cdr3_nt: TGCAGCGTTGAAAGGGACGGACTAGCGGGTTCAGGGGAGACCCAGTACTTC
j_call: TRBJ2-5
v_call: TRBV29-1
clone_size: .
d_call: TRBD2

cdr3_aa: CASSSTGGSGTDTQYF
cdr3_nt: TGCGCCAGCAGCTCAACCGGGGGAAGTGGGACAGATACGCAGTATTTT
j_call: TRBJ2-3
v_call: TRBV5-1
clone_size: few
d_call: .